A single sample gave rise to the 5 T cell receptor beta chains below, sequenced in a study of blood T cell repertoires in COVID-19 (dated by TCRdb to the early 2020s). The receptor library was made with the immunoSEQ multiplex PCR assay. TCRdb re-hosts the immuneACCESS table, in-frame sequences only. Its copies lack some clones; in the studies checked, an unresolved V gene accounts for under half of them, and the cause for the rest is not known. The sample table holds about 530,000 clones, of which 85% to 90% were seen once. Roughly 7.3% of the sample lies in the top ten. The specimen sequenced was peripheral blood. The source is a woman aged 50 to 60 with COVID-19, enrolled during active disease.

The rearrangement links TRBV3-1 (or the pseudogene TRBV3-2) to TRBJ2-7, with D maybe TRBD1 (6 bases). This CDR3 has 14 amino acids. The V and J ends lost 4 bases and 1 base respectively, with 11 bases between them. CDR1 is LGHDT, CDR2 YNNKEL, per germline (reference sequence). CDR3 amino acids: CASSRDRLSYEQYF. As DNA, the CDR3 is TGTGCCAGCAGCCGCGACAGGCTTTCCTACGAGCAGTACTTC.

The chain has TRBV14 and TRBJ2-3, with D tentatively TRBD2 (6 bases). The CDR3 is made up of 15 amino acids. Germline CDR1 reads SGHDN; CDR2 reads FVKESK. Between the trimmed V and J ends, which lost 1 base and 0 bases, there was a span of 8 bases. Written as DNA, the CDR3 is TGTGCCAGCAGCCAAGCGGGGGTCAGCACAGATACGCAGTATTTT. It codes for CASSQAGVSTDTQYF.

The genes are TRBV2 and TRBJ2-7, with D perhaps matching TRBD1 (6 bases). The CDR3 is 13 amino acids. Germline V CDR1 and CDR2: SNHLY, FYNNEI. Trimming took 6 bases from V and 5 from J, leaving 14 bases between them. CDR3 amino acids: CASSSQGPHEQYF. The CDR3 DNA follows: TGTGCCAGCAGCTCACAGGGTCCCCACGAGCAGTACTTC.

The chain joins TRBV28 to TRBJ2-7; D remains ambiguous. Germline lookup yields CDR1 MDHEN and CDR2 SYDVKM. The CDR3 length is 16 residues. The V and J ends lost 4 bases and 0 bases respectively, with 16 bases between them. CDR3 nucleotide sequence: TGTGCCAGCAGTTCCCTCAGACTTAGGAGCTCCTACGAGCAGTACTTC. It encodes CASSSLRLRSSYEQYF.

V usage is TRBV11-2 and J usage is TRBJ2-1; possible D gene TRBD2, 7 bases. V was cut by 8 bases and J by 3 bases, with 17 bases left in between. Germline CDR1 and CDR2: SGHAT and FQNNGV. CDR3 size: 15 residues. The CDR3 DNA reads as TGTGCCAGCGCCTCGGGGGCGGGGGTCTACAATGAGCAGTTCTTC. As protein: CASASGAGVYNEQFF.